These 27 T cell receptor beta chains share one sample of origin, sequenced in a study of early T cells in non-severe SARS-CoV-2 infection. Each CDR3 protein is one row after TCRdb ran MiXCR on the 5' RACE reads. The sample holds about 64,000 distinct CDR3 sequences, roughly 18% seen once. This material consisted of whole blood, taken at baseline. These receptors all come from an adult who was a healthcare worker with PCR-confirmed SARS-CoV-2 infection or an uninfected control (not recorded which).

The J gene is TRBJ1-1, the V gene TRBV2; 8 bases are a match to TRBD1. V gave up 8 bases and J gave up 11 bases; unmatched junction bases: 4. The CDR3 is 10 residues long. CDR1 and CDR2 from the germline V gene are SNHLY and FYNNEI. CDR3 coding DNA: TGTGCCAGCCGGACAGGGTTTGCTTTCTTT. It encodes CASRTGFAFF.

The V gene is TRBV6-1, the J gene TRBJ2-3, with D perhaps matching TRBD2 (6 bases). Per germline, CDR1 MNHNS and CDR2 SASEGT. Trimming stripped 5 bases from V and 6 bases from J, with 18 bases between. The CDR3 is made up of 15 amino acids. The chain's CDR3 is CASSTRDSGMDTQYF. The DNA for the CDR3 is TGTGCCAGCAGTACCCGGGACTCCGGCATGGATACGCAGTATTTT.

This clonotype has a count of ten or more. The CDR3 region has the DNA TGCGCCAGCAGCTTTGGACAGACCTTAGCCAAAAACATTCAGTACTTC. Protein sequence: CASSFGQTLAKNIQYF. The chain carries TRBV5-1 and TRBJ2-4, with D possibly matching TRBD1 (6 bases). Germline V lookup: CDR1 SGHRS, CDR2 YFSETQ. V was pared by 2 bases and J by 0 bases, with 12 bases between. The CDR3 length is 16 residues.

The chain uses TRBV7-6 and TRBJ2-1; 7 bases are a match to TRBD2. V gave up 4 bases and J gave up 3 bases; unmatched junction bases: 6. CDR3 size: 15 residues. Germline CDR1 is SGHVS and CDR2 is FNYEAQ. This CDR3 is CASSSSGELYNEQFF. CDR3 coding DNA: TGTGCCAGCAGCTCCAGCGGGGAGCTCTACAATGAGCAGTTCTTC.

This clonotype was seen a handful of times. V is TRBV6-2 or TRBV6-3 and J is TRBJ2-1, with TRBD2 matching over 11 bases. Germline V lookup: CDR1 MNHEY, CDR2 SVGEGT. Trimming cost V 5 bases and J 4 bases; bases outside gene matches: 10. The CDR3 covers 17 residues. The CDR3 coding sequence is TGTGCCAGCAGTCGCCCCCCTACTAGCGGGAGTTACAATGAGCAGTTCTTC. Protein product: CASSRPPTSGSYNEQFF.

The chain couples TRBV5-1 to TRBJ2-3, with 11 nucleotides matching TRBD1. This CDR3 is 14 amino acids long. J was trimmed by 8 bases and V by 4 bases; bases with no gene match: 6. Germline V gene lookup returns CDR1 SGHRS and CDR2 YFSETQ. This CDR3 is CASSLGQGVVTQYF. CDR3 nucleotide sequence: TGCGCCAGCAGCCTGGGACAGGGGGTGGTTACGCAGTATTTT.

The rearrangement joins TRBV28 to TRBJ2-1, with D uncertain. Trimming took off 6 bases at V and 3 bases at J, with 18 bases between the two ends. This CDR3 has 16 amino acids. Germline assignment: CDR1 MDHEN and CDR2 SYDVKM. CDR3: CASRTQIGPFYNEQFF. The CDR3 bases are TGTGCCAGCAGAACCCAGATCGGGCCCTTCTACAATGAGCAGTTCTTC.

This clonotype was detected ten times or more. V and J are TRBV5-1 and TRBJ1-2; D is undetermined. The V gene's germline CDR1 is SGHRS and CDR2 YFSETQ. V was trimmed by 8 bases and J by 0 bases, leaving 14 bases between them. There are 14 residues in the CDR3. CDR3 protein: CASRESVANYGYTF. CDR3 in DNA: TGCGCCAGTCGGGAGTCAGTTGCTAACTATGGCTACACCTTC.

The chain combines TRBV20-1 with TRBJ2-3, with 8 positions matching TRBD1. V trimming: 6 bases; J trimming: 0 bases; junction bases outside the gene matches: 8. CDR3 length: 15 residues. CDR1 and CDR2 (germline): DFQATT, SNEGSKA (reference sequence). CDR3 protein: CSADRRDRSTDTQYF. CDR3 DNA: TGCAGTGCGGACCGCCGGGACAGGAGCACAGATACGCAGTATTTT.

The CDR3 here is CASSFSGPNPRYEQYF. The CDR3 bases are TGTGCCAGCAGCTTTTCCGGGCCCAATCCACGCTACGAGCAGTACTTC. The J gene is TRBJ2-7, the V gene TRBV7-2; D remains ambiguous. The V end was cut by 3 bases, the J end by 3 bases, with 18 bases between. Germline values: CDR1 SGHTA, CDR2 FQGNSA. The CDR3 is 16 residues long.

V is TRBV5-6 and J is TRBJ2-3, with 7 bases identical to TRBD2. Germline-derived CDR1 and CDR2 are SGHDT and YYEEEE. The CDR3 loop spans 15 amino acids. V lost 2 bases to trimming and J lost 4 bases; unmatched junction nucleotides: 7. The CDR3 nucleotides read TGTGCCAGCAGCTTATCCGGGAGGAGTTCAGATACGCAGTATTTT. This sequence encodes CASSLSGRSSDTQYF. The full variable domain, completed using reference TRBV5-6 and TRBJ2-3, is DAGVTQSPTHLIKTRGQQVTLRCSPKSGHDTVSWYQQALGQGPQFIFQYYEEEERQRGNFPDRFSGHQFPNYSSELNVNALLLGDSALYLCASSLSGRSSDTQYFGPGTRLTVL.

This clonotype was picked up many times. CDR3: CSVVGLLAGNEQFF. As DNA, the CDR3 is TGCAGCGTGGTGGGTCTTTTAGCGGGCAATGAGCAGTTCTTC. This rearrangement joins TRBV29-1 to TRBJ2-1; TRBD2 aligns across 7 bases. CDR1 is SQVTM, CDR2 ANQGSEA, per germline. V was pared by 6 bases and J by 6 bases, with 11 bases of the junction left unmatched. The CDR3 has 14 amino acids.

The chain is built from TRBV5-5 and TRBJ2-3; TRBD1 matches at 8 bases. The CDR3 runs to 15 residues. Looked up from germline, CDR1 is SGHKS and CDR2 is YYEKEE (reference sequence). V lost 4 bases to trimming and J lost 2 bases; unmatched junction nucleotides: 6. The CDR3 loop reads CASSPDRVFTDTQYF. The CDR3 bases are TGTGCCAGCAGCCCGGACAGGGTCTTCACAGATACGCAGTATTTT.

This clonotype was counted at least ten times. The rearrangement joins TRBV11-2 to TRBJ2-7; 8 bases match TRBD1. Germline V CDR1 and CDR2: SGHAT, FQNNGV. This CDR3 is built from 13 residues. The V segment lost 6 bases and the J segment 5 bases; nucleotides outside the gene matches: 6. The CDR3: CASSRGQGHEQYF. CDR3 nucleotides: TGTGCCAGCAGTAGAGGACAGGGCCACGAGCAGTACTTC.

This clonotype has more than one count but fewer than ten. The rearrangement joins TRBV24-1 to TRBJ2-3; TRBD2 agrees at 7 bases. The CDR3 contains 16 residues. The V and J ends lost 3 bases and 0 bases, in that order; junction bases with no gene match: 5. CDR1 KGHDR and CDR2 SFDVKD come from the germline V gene. The CDR3 coding sequence is TGTGCCACCAGTGATCCGCGGGGGTCTAGCACAGATACGCAGTATTTT. Amino acids: CATSDPRGSSTDTQYF.

This chain links TRBV6-6 with TRBJ2-5; 8 bases align to TRBD1. V shed 7 bases and J 2 bases; nucleotides not matched to a gene: 3. Germline CDR1 and CDR2: MNHNY and SVGAGI (reference sequence). The CDR3 is 13 residues long. CDR3 loop: CASMNRGQETQYF. In nucleotides, the CDR3 is TGTGCCAGCATGAACAGGGGGCAAGAGACCCAGTACTTC.

This clonotype was observed a few times. This sequence joins TRBV6-6 and TRBJ1-1; no definite D call. Germline V lookup: CDR1 MNHNY, CDR2 SVGAGI (reference sequence). V shed 2 bases and J shed 6 bases, with 13 bases lying between them. The CDR3 is 14 amino acids. The CDR3 loop is CASSYRLGSAEAFF. CDR3 DNA sequence: TGTGCCAGCAGTTACCGGCTCGGGAGCGCTGAAGCTTTCTTT.

In this sample, this clonotype turned up a few times. The chain links TRBV7-9 to TRBJ1-4; D gene unclear. Trimming removed 8 bases from V and 0 bases from J, with 10 bases in between. This CDR3 comprises 14 residues. Germline V lookup: CDR1 SEHNR, CDR2 FQNEAQ (reference sequence). The DNA for the CDR3 is TGTGCCAGCTCCCTGGCCTCAACTAATGAAAAACTGTTTTTT. Its translation: CASSLASTNEKLFF. Full variable domain (remainder filled in from reference TRBV7-9 and TRBJ1-4): DTGVSQNPRHKITKRGQNVTFRCDPISEHNRLYWYRQTLGQGPEFLTYFQNEAQLEKSRLLSDRFSAERPKGSFSTLEIQRTEQGDSAMYLCASSLASTNEKLFFGSGTQLSVL.

The chain carries TRBV3-1 and TRBJ1-5; D possibly corresponds to TRBD1 (6 bases). Germline values: CDR1 LGHDT, CDR2 YNNKEL (reference sequence). This CDR3 is 15 amino acids long. V dropped 1 base and J dropped 4 bases, with 11 bases sitting between them. The CDR3 loop reads CASSQGPQGNQPQHF. The CDR3 nucleotides are TGTGCCAGCAGCCAAGGGCCTCAGGGGAATCAGCCCCAGCATTTT.

This clonotype came up a few times. V usage is TRBV11-2 and J usage is TRBJ2-4, with 7 bases aligning to TRBD2. The CDR3 totals 16 residues. With 2 bases clipped from V and 0 bases from J, the junction kept 4 bases outside the gene matches. Germline CDR1 SGHAT, CDR2 FQNNGV. The CDR3 DNA is TGTGCCAGCAGCTTACTAGCGGCCCTAGCCAAAAACATTCAGTACTTC. As protein: CASSLLAALAKNIQYF.

The rearrangement joins TRBV6-6 to TRBJ2-1; the D gene could be TRBD1 or TRBD2 (5 bases each). The CDR3 contains 13 residues. Trimming took 8 bases from V and 0 from J, leaving 8 bases between them. Germline loops: CDR1 MNHNY, CDR2 SVGAGI (reference sequence). CDR3 residues: CASGTDSYNEQFF. CDR3 sequence (DNA): TGTGCCAGCGGGACGGACTCCTACAATGAGCAGTTCTTC.

This clonotype was seen a few times. The chain links TRBV7-8 to TRBJ2-2; TRBD1 aligns across 9 bases. The CDR3 has 16 residues. The ends lost 2 bases at V and 1 base at J; junction bases unmatched: 2. Germline CDR1 is SGHVS and CDR2 is FQNEAQ. The CDR3 region has the DNA TGTGCCAGCAGCTTAATGGGACAGGGGAACACCGGGGAGCTGTTTTTT. Protein sequence: CASSLMGQGNTGELFF.

This sequence joins TRBV20-1 and TRBJ1-4; tentatively, D is TRBD1 (6 bases). The V and J ends lost 4 bases and 8 bases respectively, with 11 bases between them. The CDR3 is 12 amino acids. Germline V gene lookup returns CDR1 DFQATT and CDR2 SNEGSKA (reference sequence). The CDR3 here is CSATDRMEKLFF. The CDR3 DNA sequence: TGCAGTGCTACAGACAGGATGGAAAAACTGTTTTTT.

The rearrangement uses TRBV5-1 and TRBJ2-7; weak D call: TRBD1 (7 bases). Germline values: CDR1 SGHRS, CDR2 YFSETQ. Deletions cut 3 bases from V and 0 bases from J, with 10 bases between. The CDR3 loop spans 14 amino acids. The CDR3 reads CASSSGGNSYEQYF. CDR3 coding DNA: TGCGCCAGCAGCTCAGGGGGGAACTCCTACGAGCAGTACTTC. Based on the CDR3 plus reference TRBV5-1 and TRBJ2-7, the full variable domain is KAGVTQTPRYLIKTRGQQVTLSCSPISGHRSVSWYQQTPGQGLQFLFEYFSETQRNKGNFPGRFSGRQFSNSRSEMNVSTLELGDSALYLCASSSGGNSYEQYFGPGTRLTVT.

CDR3 nucleotide sequence: TGCGCCAGCAGCTTGGCGCTAGCGGGCGCGGAACTACAAGAGACCCAGTACTTC. Translated, it gives CASSLALAGAELQETQYF. The rearrangement uses TRBV5-1 and TRBJ2-5; 8 bases match TRBD2. The germline V gene encodes CDR1 SGHRS and CDR2 YFSETQ. The CDR3 totals 18 residues. J lost 2 bases, V lost 0 bases, and 12 bases had no gene match.

The chain employs TRBV11-2 and TRBJ2-7; 10 nucleotides align to TRBD2. Per the germline V gene, CDR1 is SGHAT and CDR2 is FQNNGV. The CDR3 consists of 16 residues. Trimming at V came to 2 bases and at J to 0 bases, leaving 4 bases not matched to a gene. The CDR3 coding sequence is TGTGCCAGCAGCTTACGACTAGCGGGCAGCTCCTACGAGCAGTACTTC. It encodes CASSLRLAGSSYEQYF.

This clonotype was recorded a few times. The chain links TRBV6-6 to TRBJ2-5; 8 nucleotides align to TRBD1. This CDR3 has 13 amino acids. V was pared by 7 bases and J by 4 bases, with 5 bases of the junction left unmatched. CDR1 MNHNY and CDR2 SVGAGI come from the germline V gene (reference sequence). CDR3 amino acids: CASTETGGETQYF. The CDR3 DNA reads as TGTGCCAGCACAGAAACAGGGGGAGAGACCCAGTACTTC.